This T cell receptor (beta chain) was recovered during a study of CXCR3-negative and CXCR3-positive naive CD8 T cells. As regards this clonotype: Its antigen remains unidentified.

There are 15 residues in the CDR3. CDR1 is SQVTM and CDR2 is ANQGSEA in the germline V gene. In preparing the TRB cDNA libraries, 5' RACE with UMI labels was used. Following a re-call of the 5' RACE reads, TCRdb has one entry per CDR3 protein and lacks DNA. Recorded for this sample: 30,000 to 40,000 distinct CDR3 sequences. Study-level results: Memory CD8+ T cell repertoires were far less diverse than both naive subsets. Surface CD5 was comparable between naive subsets; TCR strength was inferred from TRB CDR3 properties. Within a donor, both naive subsets shared TRBV-TRBJ usage, unlike memory cells.

Sequencing input: memory CD8+ T cells from blood. The V and J genes are TRBV29-1 and TRBJ2-7. The source is a human donor in good health. Some clones in this sample may be carry-over from other donors' samples. CDR3 sequence: CSVEDLAGASYEQYF.